This T cell receptor (beta chain) is from a study of post-analysis software for immune sequencing data. As regards this clonotype: As yet, its antigen is unknown. A much larger clonotype is one base distant, so this may be a read error. Because the CDR3 is missing its conserved closing phenylalanine or tryptophan, this is likely a read error.

This CDR3 has 14 residues. The V segment lost 5 bases and the J segment 2 bases; nucleotides outside the gene matches: 2. Germline CDR1 MNHEY, CDR2 SVGAGI. Researchers reported that TCR beta cDNA libraries carried unique molecular identifiers. A single record per CDR3 protein comes from TCRdb applying MiXCR to the PCR reads. The sample shows about 540,000 distinct CDR3 sequences, around 36% of them seen only once. Study findings and constraints: In patients, TRBV5-6, TRBV5-1 and TRBV20-1 belonged to 4 or 5 TRBV segments found more frequently than in controls.

The sequence was collected from a girl aged 2-17 years with multiple sclerosis. The material sequenced was blood. The V gene is TRBV6-5, the J gene TRBJ2-1; 8 bases agree with TRBD1. The CDR3 nucleotides are TGTGCCAGCAGTCGACAGGGGCCCTACAATGAGCAGTTCGTC. This codes for CASSRQGPYNEQFV.